Below, 15 T cell receptor beta chains from the same sample are listed, as sequenced in a study of regulatory T cells in long-lasting Graves disease. To make TCR beta libraries, researchers used iRepertoire HTBI primers and Arm-PCR of CDR3 regions. TCRdb re-called the multiplex PCR reads through MiXCR, storing one row per CDR3 protein. Of some 560,000 distinct CDR3 sequences listed, about 16% are singletons. The sample's time point: newly diagnosed GD, antithyroid drugs for less than 3 months. PBMCs were the source of the RNA used for TCR sequencing. These sequences were also reported in another study, on T cells in Graves' hyperthyroidism and ophthalmopathy.

This sample comprised peripheral blood mononuclear cells (PBMCs), obtained at new diagnosis, from a patient treated with antithyroid drugs. The receptors here all came from a woman aged 35-65 years with Graves disease.

This clonotype was counted between two and nine times. The chain has TRBV12-3 or TRBV12-4 and TRBJ2-4; 8 bases are a match to TRBD2. This CDR3 has 14 residues. V dropped 2 bases and J dropped 4; count of bases not matched to a gene: 1. The CDR3 sequence is CASSLSGGKNIQYF. CDR3 nucleotides: TGTGCCAGCAGTTTATCGGGGGGGAAAAACATTCAGTACTTC.

In this sample, this clonotype turned up many times. The V call is TRBV2, the J call TRBJ2-1, with D perhaps TRBD2 (6 bases). CDR3 length: 15 amino acids. The V end lost 3 bases, the J end lost 1 base, and 10 bases lay between the germline ends. Germline assignment: CDR1 SNHLY and CDR2 FYNNEI. In DNA, the CDR3 is TGTGCCAGCAGTGATGGGCTAGCGTCCTACAATGAGCAGTTCTTC. Amino acid sequence: CASSDGLASYNEQFF.

This clonotype came up many times. The chain recombines TRBV2 with TRBJ1-4; possible D gene TRBD1, 5 bases. The CDR3 is made up of 15 amino acids. V was cut by 5 bases and J by 3 bases, with 13 bases left in between. Per germline, CDR1 SNHLY and CDR2 FYNNEI. This chain's CDR3 is CASSLPSRANEKLFF. As DNA, the CDR3 is TGTGCCAGCAGTCTACCGTCCAGGGCTAATGAAAAACTGTTTTTT.

The sample holds many counts of this clonotype. V and J are TRBV20-1 and TRBJ2-5; the match to TRBD2 covers 10 bases. The length of the CDR3 is 15 residues. V shed 2 bases and J 5 bases; nucleotides not matched to a gene: 8. Per the germline V gene, CDR1 is DFQATT and CDR2 is SNEGSKA (reference sequence). CDR3 coding DNA: TGCAGTGCTAGATACAGCGGGGGGGCCCCGGAGACCCAGTACTTC. Its translation: CSARYSGGAPETQYF.

The rearrangement joins TRBV27 to TRBJ2-2, with D hard to call. Germline V gene sequence: CDR1 MNHEY, CDR2 SMNVEV (reference sequence). The V end was cut by 3 bases, the J end by 1 base, with 6 bases between. This CDR3 region has 14 residues. In DNA form, the CDR3 reads TGTGCCAGCAGTTTTCTACAGAACACCGGGGAGCTGTTTTTT. This translates into CASSFLQNTGELFF.

In its sample, this clonotype was seen many times. The genes are TRBV27 and TRBJ1-1, with a possible D match to TRBD1 (5 bases). The V gene's germline CDR1 is MNHEY and CDR2 SMNVEV (reference sequence). The V and J ends lost 5 bases and 2 bases respectively, with 21 bases between them. The CDR3 spans 17 residues. In DNA form, the CDR3 reads TGTGCCAGCAGTCAGCGTGCCAGGGAGATCCCCAACACTGAAGCTTTCTTT. Translated, it gives CASSQRAREIPNTEAFF.

This clonotype was picked up many times. The V and J genes are TRBV4-2 and TRBJ2-3; D not resolved. The germline CDR1 and CDR2 sequences are LGHNA and YNFKEQ. This CDR3 is 17 amino acids long. Trimming cost V 5 bases and J 5 bases, with 23 bases left between them. CDR3 loop: CASSSRLTASTGDTQYF. In DNA form, the CDR3 reads TGTGCCAGCAGCTCGCGGTTGACCGCAAGCACCGGAGATACGCAGTATTTT.

The chain has TRBV20-1 and TRBJ2-5, with no clear D. The CDR3 is 12 amino acids. The germline V gene encodes CDR1 DFQATT and CDR2 SNEGSKA (reference sequence). Trimming took off 4 bases at V and 5 bases at J, with 11 bases between the two ends. CDR3 nucleotide sequence: TGCAGTGCTACAACTCGGGTGGAGACCCAGTACTTC. It translates to CSATTRVETQYF.

This clonotype was counted at least ten times. The J gene is TRBJ2-3, the V gene TRBV20-1; TRBD1 agrees at 8 bases. After removal of 6 bases from V and 5 bases from J, the junction contained 10 bases not matched to a gene. CDR3 size: 14 residues. Germline V gene sequence: CDR1 DFQATT, CDR2 SNEGSKA (reference sequence). The CDR3 region has the DNA TGCAGTGCACCGGACAGGGCGGTTGGAGATACGCAGTATTTT. Translating it yields CSAPDRAVGDTQYF.

This clonotype was found many times. V is TRBV3-1 and J is TRBJ1-5; no definite D call. Trimming shortened V by 3 bases and J by 7 bases, and 19 bases separated the two germline ends. Germline V gene lookup returns CDR1 LGHDT and CDR2 YNNKEL (reference sequence). CDR3 length: 16 residues. In DNA, the CDR3 is TGTGCCAGCAGCCAGTGGGGTCTGGGAGAATTACAGCCCCAGCATTTT. Translated, it gives CASSQWGLGELQPQHF.

In the case of this clonotype: A much larger clone lies a single base off, so this may be a read error. The chain is built from TRBV2 and TRBJ1-2; D is uncertain. CDR3 length: 13 amino acids. The germline V gene has CDR1 SNHLY and CDR2 FYNNEI. Trimming took off 5 bases at V and 8 bases at J, with 15 bases between the two ends. The CDR3 spells CASSSTGRRGYTF. CDR3 bases: TGTGCCAGCAGTTCTACCGGACGGAGGGGCTACACCTTC.

In DNA, the CDR3 is TGTGCCAGCAACCGGAACTCCCCGTACTTC. The encoded protein is CASNRNSPYF. The chain carries TRBV2 and TRBJ2-7; D is undetermined. Trimming took 7 bases from V and 12 from J, leaving 13 bases between them. The CDR3 loop spans 10 amino acids. Per germline, CDR1 SNHLY and CDR2 FYNNEI.

Ten or more counts support this clonotype. V is TRBV29-1 and J is TRBJ2-1, with 10 bases that match TRBD1. V lost 6 bases to trimming and J lost 6 bases; unmatched junction nucleotides: 5. Germline CDR1 is SQVTM and CDR2 is ANQGSEA. The CDR3 length is 13 residues. This CDR3 reads CSVRQGAGNEQFF. DNA for the CDR3: TGCAGCGTGCGACAGGGGGCGGGCAATGAGCAGTTCTTC.

V gene TRBV6-2 or TRBV6-3 combines with J gene TRBJ2-1, with TRBD2 as a possible D gene (6 bases). The V end lost 6 bases, the J end lost 2 bases, and 14 bases lay between the germline ends. Germline loops: CDR1 MNHEY, CDR2 SVGEGT. There are 15 residues in the CDR3. The CDR3: CASSRDSPTYNEQFF. The CDR3 DNA sequence: TGTGCCAGCAGCCGGGACTCCCCCACCTACAATGAGCAGTTCTTC.

This clonotype was detected many times. This chain uses TRBV20-1 with TRBJ2-5; TRBD2 matches 7 bases. Germline assignment: CDR1 DFQATT and CDR2 SNEGSKA (reference sequence). This CDR3 is 16 amino acids long. V gave up 4 bases and J gave up 6 bases; unmatched junction bases: 17. The CDR3 reads CSATDGRFSGIKTQYF. As DNA, the CDR3 is TGCAGTGCTACGGACGGGAGGTTTTCGGGTATAAAGACCCAGTACTTC.